These 27 T cell receptor beta chains came from one sample sequenced in a study of blood T cell repertoires in COVID-19. The repertoire was sequenced with immunoSEQ multiplex PCR; TCRdb's copy has only in-frame clones and lacks some. The profile shows roughly 23,000 clones, about 91% of them singletons. The sequenced sample was peripheral blood. The source of these receptors is a woman in her 70s with active COVID-19.

This rearrangement joins TRBV11-2 to TRBJ2-2; D unclear. Germline CDR1 SGHAT, CDR2 FQNNGV. V dropped 7 bases and J dropped 9 bases, with 12 bases sitting between them. CDR3 length: 12 residues. CDR3 bases: TGTGCCAGCACCGCCCACCTACGGGAGCTGTTTTTT. It codes for CASTAHLRELFF.

V gene TRBV7-9 combines with J gene TRBJ2-1, with 11 bases that match TRBD2. Germline V gene lookup returns CDR1 SEHNR and CDR2 FQNEAQ (reference sequence). The length of the CDR3 is 15 residues. V lost 3 bases and J lost 5; bases outside the gene matches: 3. The CDR3 DNA sequence: TGTGCCAGCAGCTTGGGGACTAGCGGAGACAATGAGCAGTTCTTC. Protein sequence: CASSLGTSGDNEQFF.

This clone was counted a few times. The chain recombines TRBV4-2 with TRBJ2-2; 11 bases agree with TRBD1. V lost 4 bases, J lost 4 bases, and 8 bases stayed unmatched. The CDR3 runs to 17 residues. Looked up from germline, CDR1 is LGHNA and CDR2 is YNFKEQ. CDR3 DNA: TGTGCCAGCAGCCGCCGGGGGACAGGGGGAATCACCGGGGAGCTGTTTTTT. Amino acid sequence: CASSRRGTGGITGELFF.

This clone was recorded once. This sequence joins TRBV28 and TRBJ2-3, with D possibly TRBD2 on 6 matching bases. This CDR3 has 15 residues. CDR1 is MDHEN and CDR2 is SYDVKM in the germline V gene. V was pared by 6 bases and J by 1 base, with 14 bases between. The DNA of the CDR3 is TGTGCCAGCAGGGACCTAGCGCGCGGCACAGATACGCAGTATTTT. Its protein is CASRDLARGTDTQYF.

The DNA of the CDR3 is TGTGCCAGCAGCCAAGTTAGCGGGGCCACAGATACGCAGTATTTT. It encodes CASSQVSGATDTQYF. The chain carries TRBV4-2 and TRBJ2-3, with 8 bases lining up with TRBD2. Germline trimming cut 1 base from V and 2 bases from J; bases unmatched to any gene: 2. The CDR3 is 15 amino acids. Germline V gene lookup returns CDR1 LGHNA and CDR2 YNFKEQ.

The V call is TRBV9, the J call TRBJ1-2, with no clear D. Per the germline V gene, CDR1 is SGDLS and CDR2 is YYNGEE. The V and J ends lost 0 bases and 4 bases respectively, with 7 bases between them. This CDR3 is 13 amino acids long. The CDR3 reads CASSVDSGYGYTF. CDR3 in DNA: TGTGCCAGCAGCGTAGACAGCGGCTATGGCTACACCTTC.

This clone was seen a single time. The rearrangement joins TRBV5-1 to TRBJ2-7; TRBD2 matches 9 bases. Germline CDR1 is SGHRS and CDR2 is YFSETQ. V was pared by 0 bases and J by 6 bases, with 4 bases of the junction left unmatched. The length of the CDR3 is 14 residues. The DNA of the CDR3 is TGCGCCAGCAGCTTGGGTAGCGGGAGTGCCGAGCAGTACTTC. Encoded protein: CASSLGSGSAEQYF.

The chain is built from TRBV4-3 and TRBJ1-4, with D possibly being TRBD1 (6 bases). The CDR3 runs 17 residues. V lost 3 bases and J lost 0, with 14 bases in between. Germline lookup yields CDR1 LGHNA and CDR2 YSLEER. In nucleotides, the CDR3 is TGCGCCAGCAGCCAGGGAGACAGGCGTACAACTAATGAAAAACTGTTTTTT. The encoded protein is CASSQGDRRTTNEKLFF.

This clone was picked up one time. The rearrangement joins TRBV24-1 to TRBJ2-2, with TRBD2 as a possible D gene (6 bases). The V and J ends lost 8 bases and 7 bases respectively, with 10 bases between them. The CDR3 loop spans 12 amino acids. Germline lookup yields CDR1 KGHDR and CDR2 SFDVKD. CDR3 nucleotide sequence: TGTGCCACCACTGGGGGACTCGGGGAGCTGTTTTTT. Its translation: CATTGGLGELFF.

This clone was counted once. The gene calls are TRBV24-1 and TRBJ1-3, with TRBD1 as a possible D gene (6 bases). Germline loops: CDR1 KGHDR, CDR2 SFDVKD. The CDR3 sequence is 15 residues long. Trimming removed 4 bases from V and 5 bases from J, with 14 bases in between. This CDR3 is CATSDSIQGRNTIYF. The CDR3 bases are TGTGCCACCAGTGACTCCATACAGGGCCGAAACACCATATATTTT.

The J gene is TRBJ2-7, the V gene TRBV5-1; a weak D match, TRBD1 (6 bases). The germline gives CDR1 SGHRS, CDR2 YFSETQ. V was trimmed by 4 bases and J by 5 bases, leaving 13 bases between them. The CDR3 spans 13 residues. CDR3 in amino acids: CASSQQGFDEQYF. The CDR3 bases are TGCGCCAGCAGCCAACAGGGTTTCGACGAGCAGTACTTC.

The CDR3 is CASSPGTGGTSYEQYF. DNA for the CDR3: TGTGCCAGCAGCCCGGGAACAGGGGGCACAAGCTACGAGCAGTACTTC. The genes are TRBV9 and TRBJ2-7; 9 bases fit TRBD1. This CDR3 is built from 16 residues. The V gene end was trimmed by 4 bases and the J gene end by 3 bases; junction bases not matched to a gene: 11. Germline CDR1 and CDR2: SGDLS and YYNGEE.

This sequence joins TRBV5-1 and TRBJ2-7; 9 bases are shared with TRBD2. The V segment lost 0 bases and the J segment 2 bases; nucleotides outside the gene matches: 3. The CDR3 totals 15 residues. The germline V gene encodes CDR1 SGHRS and CDR2 YFSETQ. The CDR3 loop reads CASSLGLAGTYEQYF. As DNA, the CDR3 is TGCGCCAGCAGCTTGGGTCTAGCGGGGACCTACGAGCAGTACTTC. Based on the CDR3 plus reference TRBV5-1 and TRBJ2-7, the full variable domain is KAGVTQTPRYLIKTRGQQVTLSCSPISGHRSVSWYQQTPGQGLQFLFEYFSETQRNKGNFPGRFSGRQFSNSRSEMNVSTLELGDSALYLCASSLGLAGTYEQYFGPGTRLTVT.

The chain employs TRBV3-1 (or the pseudogene TRBV3-2) and TRBJ2-3, with 10 bases fitting TRBD2. CDR1 and CDR2 (germline): LGHDT, YNNKEL (reference sequence). V was clipped by 4 bases and J by 0 bases; unmatched bases: 10. The CDR3 length is 18 residues. DNA for the CDR3: TGTGCCAGCAGCCGGGGTAGCGGGAGGATTAGGAGCACAGATACGCAGTATTTT. Protein sequence: CASSRGSGRIRSTDTQYF.

This rearrangement joins TRBV7-8 to TRBJ2-7, with 9 bases fitting TRBD2. Per the germline V gene, CDR1 is SGHVS and CDR2 is FQNEAQ. V dropped 4 bases and J dropped 0; count of bases not matched to a gene: 7. The CDR3 has 16 amino acids. The CDR3 protein is CASSSLAGSSSYEQYF. DNA of the CDR3: TGTGCCAGCAGCTCTCTAGCGGGGTCCTCCTCCTACGAGCAGTACTTC.

This sequence joins TRBV11-3 and TRBJ2-2; 12 bases fit TRBD2. The V and J ends lost 2 bases and 7 bases, in that order; junction bases with no gene match: 2. This CDR3 is built from 15 residues. Germline V gene lookup returns CDR1 SGHNT and CDR2 YENEEA. The CDR3 loop reads CASSLQLAGGGELFF. CDR3 in DNA: TGTGCCAGCAGCTTACAACTAGCGGGAGGCGGGGAGCTGTTTTTT.

The chain employs TRBV3-1 (or the pseudogene TRBV3-2) and TRBJ1-6; no firm D call. The CDR3 spans 12 residues. The germline CDR1 and CDR2 sequences are LGHDT and YNNKEL (reference sequence). Trimming left V 2 bases short and J 6 bases short, with 2 bases between. The CDR3 nucleotides are TGTGCCAGCAGCCAACTTAATTCACCCCTCCACTTT. This sequence encodes CASSQLNSPLHF.

The chain recombines TRBV9 with TRBJ2-7; TRBD2 is a possible D gene (6 bases). The V and J ends lost 0 bases and 5 bases respectively, with 18 bases between them. Germline CDR1 SGDLS, CDR2 YYNGEE. CDR3 length equals 16 residues. In DNA, the CDR3 is TGTGCCAGCAGCGTAGCCTCGGGGGTTTCCCTACACGAGCAGTACTTC. Translated, it gives CASSVASGVSLHEQYF.

This clone was recorded a few times. The chain is built from TRBV9 and TRBJ1-1; the D is unclear. Trimming removed 4 bases at V and 4 bases at J, with 17 bases between. Germline V gene lookup returns CDR1 SGDLS and CDR2 YYNGEE. The CDR3 sequence is 15 residues long. As DNA, the CDR3 is TGTGCCAGCAGCCCCCGTGGAGATATAGGCACTGAAGCTTTCTTT. The encoded protein is CASSPRGDIGTEAFF. Supplemented by reference TRBV9 and TRBJ1-1, the full variable domain reads DSGVTQTPKHLITATGQRVTLRCSPRSGDLSVYWYQQSLDQGLQFLIQYYNGEERAKGNILERFSAQQFPDLHSELNLSSLELGDSALYFCASSPRGDIGTEAFFGQGTRLTVV.

The chain joins TRBV28 to TRBJ2-2, with 14 bases lining up with TRBD2. Germline assignment: CDR1 MDHEN and CDR2 SYDVKM. This CDR3 contains 17 residues. The V segment lost 6 bases and the J segment 12 bases; nucleotides outside the gene matches: 15. Written as DNA, the CDR3 is TGTGCCAGCAGCCTATCATGGGGGACTAGCGGGAGAGGGAAGCTGTTTTTT. Amino acid sequence: CASSLSWGTSGRGKLFF.

This chain links TRBV2 with TRBJ2-7, with a possible D match to TRBD2 (6 bases). This CDR3 contains 16 residues. The V and J ends lost 5 bases and 7 bases respectively, with 24 bases between them. Germline CDR1 SNHLY, CDR2 FYNNEI. The CDR3 loop reads CASSYPRGTTGREQYF. CDR3 DNA sequence: TGTGCCAGCAGTTATCCCCGGGGCACCACCGGGAGAGAGCAGTACTTC.

The V and J genes are TRBV6-2 or TRBV6-3 and TRBJ1-3; 7 nucleotides match TRBD1. The CDR3 loop spans 14 amino acids. V was pared by 5 bases and J by 4 bases, with 5 bases of the junction left unmatched. Germline V CDR1 and CDR2: MNHEY, SVGEGT. The CDR3 region has the DNA TGTGCCAGCAGTCCCGCGGGACAGGGAAACACCATATATTTT. Translating gives CASSPAGQGNTIYF.

The chain couples TRBV3-1 (or the pseudogene TRBV3-2) to TRBJ2-3, with D unresolved. Trimming cost V 5 bases and J 3 bases, with 12 bases left between them. Germline-derived CDR1 and CDR2 are LGHDT and YNNKEL (reference sequence). The CDR3 contains 14 residues. CDR3 DNA: TGTGCCAGCAGCAGGCGATCACAGACAGATACGCAGTATTTT. It specifies CASSRRSQTDTQYF.

Here the CDR3 reads CASSLRTGPTYEQYF. DNA of the CDR3: TGTGCCAGCAGCTTAAGAACAGGGCCTACCTACGAGCAGTACTTC. J is TRBJ2-7 and V is TRBV7-2, with a weak D call TRBD1 (6 bases). V lost 2 bases, J lost 2 bases, and 13 bases lay in between. The germline gives CDR1 SGHTA, CDR2 FQGNSA. The CDR3 is made up of 15 amino acids.

This chain connects TRBV5-1 to TRBJ1-4; no definite D call. The V gene lost 7 bases and the J gene lost 0 bases, with 16 bases spanning the gap. CDR1 is SGHRS, CDR2 YFSETQ, per germline. CDR3 size: 16 residues. CDR3 nucleotide sequence: TGCGCCAGCTCCGAATCGGGGTTGGCAACTAATGAAAAACTGTTTTTT. Protein: CASSESGLATNEKLFF.

V is TRBV4-1 and J is TRBJ1-1; D ambiguous. Trimming shortened V by 2 bases and J by 5 bases, and 15 bases separated the two germline ends. The CDR3 runs to 15 residues. Germline V gives CDR1 MGHRA, CDR2 YSYEKL. Written as DNA, the CDR3 is TGCGCCAGCAGCCAACGCGAGCCAGGCGGGACTGAAGCTTTCTTT. This translates into CASSQREPGGTEAFF.

The V call is TRBV10-2, the J call TRBJ2-7; D remains ambiguous. This CDR3 has 14 residues. Germline CDR1 is WSHSY and CDR2 is SAAADI. The V end was cut by 0 bases, the J end by 0 bases, with 6 bases between. Here the CDR3 reads CASSESFFSYEQYF. CDR3 coding DNA: TGCGCCAGCAGTGAGTCCTTCTTCTCCTACGAGCAGTACTTC.